Listed below are T cell receptor beta chains from one sample, sequenced in a study of blood T cell repertoires in COVID-19. The data were produced by immunoSEQ multiplex PCR, yet TCRdb's version contains in-frame clones alone and is incomplete. The sample has 200,000 or so clones, 82% seen once. The sample comprised peripheral blood. The receptors come from a woman aged 25 to 45 with acute or convalescent COVID-19. Each CDR3 is given with its conserved first and last residue. Each record gives: clone size, D gene, J gene, V gene, CDR3 protein, CDR3 DNA. A D gene is named only where the DNA matches it firmly. Clone size appears in some rows only: once, few, many, or a class for an expanded clone.

- - TRBJ2-5 TRBV5-6 CASSLGHETQYF TGTGCCAGCAGCTTGGGGCATGAGACCCAGTACTTC
- - TRBJ2-6 TRBV2 CASSERGQFRSGANVLTF TGTGCCAGCAGTGAAAGAGGCCAGTTTCGTTCTGGGGCCAACGTCCTGACTTTC
- - TRBJ1-5 TRBV5-1 CASSSTGGNQPQHF TGCGCCAGCAGCTCCACGGGTGGCAATCAGCCCCAGCATTTT
- - TRBJ1-4 TRBV5-1 CASSDGRLNEKLFF TGCGCCAGCAGCGACGGCAGGTTAAATGAAAAACTGTTTTTT
- TRBD2 TRBJ2-1 TRBV6-2/TRBV6-3 CASSYAVHSGSYNEQFF TGTGCCAGCAGTTACGCCGTTCATAGCGGGAGCTACAATGAGCAGTTCTTC
- TRBD1 TRBJ2-7 TRBV28 CASSRTTGASYEQYF TGTGCCAGCAGCCGTACGACAGGGGCCTCCTACGAGCAGTACTTC
- - TRBJ1-2 TRBV28 CASSLQRRGYTF TGTGCCAGCAGTTTACAGCGTCGGGGCTACACCTTC
- - TRBJ1-6 TRBV6-5 CASRSNSPLHF TGTGCCAGCAGGTCAAATTCACCCCTCCACTTT
- TRBD2 TRBJ2-3 TRBV6-1 CASSEVRGTDTQYF TGTGCCAGCAGTGAAGTGCGGGGGACAGATACGCAGTATTTT
- TRBD1 TRBJ2-7 TRBV7-2 CASSHRGGPYEQYF TGTGCCAGCAGCCACCGAGGGGGCCCCTACGAGCAGTACTTC
- TRBD2 TRBJ2-3 TRBV27 CASSLTSGNTDTQYF TGTGCCAGCAGTTTAACTAGCGGGAACACAGATACGCAGTATTTT
- TRBD1 TRBJ2-3 TRBV11-2 CASSLRQGGSISTDTQYF TGTGCCAGCAGCTTGAGACAGGGGGGCTCTATCAGCACAGATACGCAGTATTTT
few TRBD1 TRBJ2-2 TRBV28 CASTQGGQGAGELFF TGTGCCAGCACCCAAGGGGGACAGGGGGCCGGGGAGCTGTTTTTT
- - TRBJ2-3 TRBV2 CASTERDTQYF TGTGCCAGCACGGAGCGAGATACGCAGTATTTT
- - TRBJ1-6 TRBV9 CASSVDPGARRKALHF TGTGCCAGCAGCGTAGATCCAGGGGCAAGGCGAAAGGCCCTCCACTTT
- TRBD1 TRBJ1-2 TRBV11-2 CASSDMGQGAWLTF TGTGCCAGCAGCGATATGGGGCAGGGGGCCTGGCTGACCTTC
- TRBD2 TRBJ2-1 TRBV7-2 CASSPTASGGAYNEQFF TGTGCCAGCAGCCCAACGGCTAGCGGGGGGGCTTACAATGAGCAGTTCTTC
few - TRBJ1-4 TRBV14 CASSQVVQGEVTRNEKLFF TGTGCCAGCAGCCAAGTGGTCCAGGGTGAGGTGACGAGGAATGAAAAACTGTTTTTT
- - TRBJ2-6 TRBV10-3 CAISAGVLSAGANVLTF TGTGCCATCAGTGCGGGTGTGTTGAGTGCTGGGGCCAACGTCCTGACTTTC
- - TRBJ1-1 TRBV5-1 CASSLEWGRTEAFF TGCGCCAGCAGCTTGGAGTGGGGGAGGACTGAAGCTTTCTTT
few - TRBJ2-3 TRBV5-1 CASSLGQLLSTDTQYF TGCGCCAGCAGCTTGGGACAGCTACTTAGCACAGATACGCAGTATTTT
many - TRBJ1-5 TRBV28 CASSSNDRYSNQPQHF TGTGCCAGCAGTTCGAACGACAGATATAGCAATCAGCCCCAGCATTTT
once - TRBJ2-1 TRBV5-4 CATRGGGPIYNEQFF TGTGCCACTAGGGGGGGAGGACCAATTTACAATGAGCAGTTCTTC
- TRBD1 TRBJ1-3 TRBV29-1 CSVEPWDRGNTIYF TGCAGCGTTGAACCCTGGGACAGAGGAAACACCATATATTTT
- TRBD1 TRBJ2-5 TRBV6-2/TRBV6-3 CASSYSKGQGAPGETQYF TGTGCCAGCAGTTACTCGAAGGGACAGGGGGCGCCGGGAGAGACCCAGTACTTC
- - TRBJ2-5 TRBV6-5 CASSWGAGKRQETQYF TGTGCCAGCAGTTGGGGCGCAGGCAAACGGCAAGAGACCCAGTACTTC
- TRBD1 TRBJ2-5 TRBV28 CASSRRQGQETQYF TGTGCCAGCAGCCGTAGACAGGGGCAAGAGACCCAGTACTTC
- TRBD2 TRBJ2-7 TRBV3-1/TRBV3-2 CATGLGYSDAYEQYF TGTGCCACCGGACTAGGGTATTCAGACGCCTACGAGCAGTACTTC
- TRBD2 TRBJ2-7 TRBV19 CASSMGLAGFYEQYF TGTGCCAGTAGCATGGGACTAGCGGGGTTCTACGAGCAGTACTTC
- - TRBJ2-3 TRBV24-1 CATSGIAPGRRADTQYF TGTGCCACCAGTGGGATTGCTCCAGGGAGGAGAGCAGATACGCAGTATTTT
many TRBD1 TRBJ2-2 TRBV7-3 CASSKQGAFTGELFF TGTGCCAGCAGCAAACAGGGGGCGTTCACCGGGGAGCTGTTTTTT
- TRBD1 TRBJ1-2 TRBV7-9 CASSPIPDRVKIHGYTF TGTGCCAGCAGCCCCATACCCGACAGGGTAAAGATCCATGGCTACACCTTC
- TRBD1 TRBJ2-1 TRBV7-2 CASTQDRVYNEQFF TGTGCCAGCACCCAGGACAGGGTTTACAATGAGCAGTTCTTC
- - TRBJ2-3 TRBV7-6 CASSLAASGDTQYF TGTGCCAGCAGCTTAGCGGCTTCGGGGGATACGCAGTATTTT
- TRBD2 TRBJ2-3 TRBV5-1 CASSHGLAGGPTDTQYF TGCGCCAGCAGCCACGGACTAGCGGGAGGACCCACAGATACGCAGTATTTT
few - TRBJ1-3 TRBV25-1 CASSLGTFNSGNTIYF TGTGCCAGCAGCCTAGGGACATTCAACTCTGGAAACACCATATATTTT
- TRBD2 TRBJ2-7 TRBV29-1 CSVEDYATSGRGEQYF TGCAGCGTTGAAGATTATGCGACTAGCGGGAGGGGGGAGCAGTACTTC
few TRBD1 TRBJ1-1 TRBV7-9 CASSPRDRGLGTEAFF TGTGCCAGCAGCCCCCGGGACAGGGGGCTCGGGACTGAAGCTTTCTTT
- - TRBJ1-1 TRBV11-2 CASSPINKRVNTEAFF TGTGCCAGCAGCCCTATAAACAAGAGGGTGAACACTGAAGCTTTCTTT
- TRBD2 TRBJ2-1 TRBV5-1 CASSLAGGPHEQFF TGCGCCAGCAGCTTAGCGGGAGGGCCCCATGAGCAGTTCTTC
- - TRBJ2-1 TRBV27 CASSSLDGNNEQFF TGTGCCAGCAGTTCCCTGGACGGGAACAATGAGCAGTTCTTC
once TRBD2 TRBJ2-1 TRBV12-5 CASGLAGGVEQFF TGTGCTAGTGGTTTGGCCGGGGGGGTGGAGCAGTTCTTC
- - TRBJ1-2 TRBV7-2 CASSLASTANYGYTF TGTGCCAGCAGCTTAGCCTCCACAGCAAACTATGGCTACACCTTC
few - TRBJ1-5 TRBV3-1/TRBV3-2 CASSHGDKQPQHF TGTGCCAGCAGCCACGGGGACAAACAGCCCCAGCATTTT
- TRBD1 TRBJ1-2 TRBV9 CASSVDRGPNYGYTF TGTGCCAGCAGCGTAGACAGGGGGCCTAACTATGGCTACACCTTC
- - TRBJ1-2 TRBV27 CASSSGKGQDYGYTF TGTGCCAGCAGCTCCGGGAAAGGGCAGGACTATGGCTACACCTTC
few - TRBJ1-1 TRBV2 CARSVGIGVNTEAFF TGTGCCAGAAGTGTTGGCATAGGGGTGAACACTGAAGCTTTCTTT
- - TRBJ2-7 TRBV28 CASSFAGSSYEQYF TGTGCCAGCAGTTTCGCAGGGTCTTCCTACGAGCAGTACTTC
- TRBD1 TRBJ1-2 TRBV18 CASSSTGGSHGYTF TGTGCCAGCTCATCGACAGGGGGCTCACATGGCTACACCTTC
- TRBD2 TRBJ2-1 TRBV10-2 CASRGTSEYNEQFF TGCGCCAGCCGAGGGACTAGCGAATACAATGAGCAGTTCTTC
- - TRBJ2-3 TRBV5-4 CASSLAAAGFGDTQYF TGTGCCAGCAGCTTGGCCGCGGCGGGGTTCGGAGATACGCAGTATTTT
- TRBD2 TRBJ2-5 TRBV9 CASSVGGTRGETQYF TGTGCCAGCAGCGTAGGAGGGACTAGAGGGGAGACCCAGTACTTC
- TRBD1 TRBJ1-2 TRBV6-5 CASSPRGTGGGYTF TGTGCCAGCAGTCCACGAGGGACAGGGGGTGGCTACACCTTC
- TRBD1 TRBJ1-2 TRBV7-9 CASRFVQGAADRGYTF TGTGCCAGCAGATTTGTACAGGGGGCCGCCGATCGTGGCTACACCTTC
- TRBD2 TRBJ2-1 TRBV15 CATSRGPSGRASQFF TGTGCCACCAGCAGAGGGCCTAGCGGGAGGGCCTCCCAGTTCTTC